These 16 T cell receptor beta chains came from one sample sequenced in a study of lymphopenia after photon versus proton radiotherapy (dated by TCRdb to the late 2010s). Receptor amplification or capture employed the immunoSEQ multiplex PCR assay. The table was pulled from immuneACCESS by TCRdb, which kept in-frame rearrangements only. Such tables lose some clones; where checked, under half of the loss comes from unresolved V genes, and the rest has no known cause. The sample table shows around 66,000 clones, and 75% to 90% are seen once. The top ten clonotypes cover approximately 2% of the sample. The material was peripheral blood, obtained from a patient treated with photon-based radiotherapy. These receptors were collected from a man aged 40-49 years with gastric cancer.

This sequence joins TRBV12-5 and TRBJ2-7; D is tentatively TRBD1 or TRBD2 (6 bases each). Trimming left V 2 bases short and J 4 bases short, with 15 bases between. The CDR3 covers 15 residues. Per the germline V gene, CDR1 is LGHNT and CDR2 is FRNRAP. The CDR3 region has the DNA TGTGCTAGTGGTTTGTGGGGGGACAACCATTACGAGCAGTACTTC. Translated, it gives CASGLWGDNHYEQYF.

The rearrangement joins TRBV5-1 to TRBJ2-7; the match to TRBD1 covers 7 bases. The ends lost 2 bases at V and 5 bases at J; junction bases unmatched: 7. The CDR3 length is 14 residues. Germline lookup yields CDR1 SGHRS and CDR2 YFSETQ. In DNA, the CDR3 is TGCGCCAGCAGCTTCTCTAACAGGGGCGACGAGCAGTACTTC. The encoded protein is CASSFSNRGDEQYF.

This chain connects TRBV19 to TRBJ2-2, with D perhaps being TRBD1 or TRBD2 (5 bases each). The germline CDR1 and CDR2 sequences are LNHDA and SQIVND (reference sequence). The V end lost 5 bases, the J end lost 1 base, and 17 bases lay between the germline ends. The length of the CDR3 is 17 residues. CDR3 protein: CASSPQRGALNTGELFF. The CDR3 DNA reads TGTGCCAGTAGTCCCCAGAGAGGGGCCCTGAACACCGGGGAGCTGTTTTTT.

The chain uses TRBV4-3 and TRBJ1-6; no clear D gene. The CDR3 sequence is 16 residues long. Trimming took off 4 bases at V and 5 bases at J, with 15 bases between the two ends. Germline CDR1 is LGHNA and CDR2 is YSLEER. The DNA of the CDR3 is TGCGCCAGCAGCCTTGCCGGGGAAACAGATAATTCACCCCTCCACTTT. Translating gives CASSLAGETDNSPLHF.

The rearrangement links TRBV5-1 to TRBJ1-6; no clear D gene. Germline V gene data show CDR1 as SGHRS and CDR2 as YFSETQ. With 4 bases removed from V and 7 bases from J, the gap between germline ends came to 15 bases. This CDR3 spans 15 amino acids. CDR3 residues: CASSGSGSHNSPLHF. Written as DNA, the CDR3 is TGCGCCAGCAGCGGGTCCGGATCACACAATTCACCCCTCCACTTT.

The chain carries TRBV4-1 and TRBJ1-3; maybe TRBD1 (6 bases). V shed 4 bases and J shed 4 bases, with 17 bases lying between them. The CDR3 has 16 amino acids. Germline V gives CDR1 MGHRA, CDR2 YSYEKL. Here the CDR3 DNA reads TGCGCCAGCAGCCCTCGGAGGGGGGCTCAGGGAAACACCATATATTTT. Its protein product is CASSPRRGAQGNTIYF.

The gene calls are TRBV5-1 and TRBJ2-7; either TRBD1 or TRBD2 may fit D (5 bases each). Per the germline V gene, CDR1 is SGHRS and CDR2 is YFSETQ. This CDR3 spans 15 amino acids. Between the trimmed V and J ends, which lost 0 bases and 2 bases, there was a span of 12 bases. CDR3 sequence reads: CASSLVQGDTYEQYF. CDR3 in DNA: TGCGCCAGCAGCTTGGTTCAGGGAGATACCTACGAGCAGTACTTC.

This chain uses TRBV7-9 with TRBJ1-2, with 7 bases lining up with TRBD1. Looked up from germline, CDR1 is SEHNR and CDR2 is FQNEAQ (reference sequence). The V gene end was trimmed by 5 bases and the J gene end by 4 bases; junction bases not matched to a gene: 7. The CDR3 totals 14 residues. The CDR3 DNA reads as TGTGCCAGCAGCAACCGGGACAGCCGCTATGGCTACACCTTC. Amino acids: CASSNRDSRYGYTF.

CDR3 in DNA: TGTGCCAGCAGCGTAGGCGGGACCTACAATGAGCAGTTCTTC. Translated, it gives CASSVGGTYNEQFF. The J gene is TRBJ2-1, the V gene TRBV9; D might be TRBD2 (6 bases). The CDR3 consists of 14 residues. Trimming shortened V by 0 bases and J by 2 bases, and 6 bases separated the two germline ends. The germline V gene has CDR1 SGDLS and CDR2 YYNGEE.

The chain carries TRBV7-2 and TRBJ1-6, with D unresolved. The CDR3 consists of 14 residues. V gave up 2 bases and J gave up 7 bases, with 9 bases separating them. The germline V gene encodes CDR1 SGHTA and CDR2 FQGNSA. The CDR3 DNA sequence: TGTGCCAGCAGCTTATGGCAAAAGAATTCACCCCTCCACTTT. It translates to CASSLWQKNSPLHF.

The chain uses TRBV18 and TRBJ2-1, with 9 bases fitting TRBD1. The germline V gene encodes CDR1 KGHSH and CDR2 LQKENI. Germline trimming cut 3 bases from V and 6 bases from J; bases unmatched to any gene: 12. CDR3 length equals 17 residues. This chain's CDR3 is CASSPNFGQGRGNEQFF. In DNA form, the CDR3 reads TGTGCCAGCTCACCGAACTTTGGACAGGGGAGGGGCAATGAGCAGTTCTTC.

This sequence joins TRBV7-3 and TRBJ2-7; D unresolved. Germline values: CDR1 SGHTA, CDR2 FQGTGA. Trimming cost V 8 bases and J 1 base, with 12 bases left between them. The CDR3 sequence is 13 residues long. The CDR3 DNA reads as TGTGCCAGCTCCCGCGGACCTTCCTACGAGCAGTACTTC. This codes for CASSRGPSYEQYF.

In this sample, this clone turned up once. This rearrangement joins TRBV19 to TRBJ2-1; D remains unclear. Germline V gene sequence: CDR1 LNHDA, CDR2 SQIVND (reference sequence). V lost 1 base and J 8 bases, leaving 9 bases between the germline ends. CDR3 length: 13 residues. The CDR3 here is CASSIVLVDEQFF. The CDR3 DNA reads as TGTGCCAGTAGTATAGTCCTAGTCGATGAGCAGTTCTTC.

CDR3 sequence: CASSRRDRLREKLFF. The CDR3 coding sequence is TGTGCCAGCAGTCGCCGGGACAGATTGAGGGAAAAACTGTTTTTT. This rearrangement joins TRBV28 to TRBJ1-4; 7 bases are a match to TRBD1. The CDR3 runs to 15 residues. Germline assignment: CDR1 MDHEN and CDR2 SYDVKM. V shed 5 bases, J shed 8 bases, and the junction held 11 bases outside the gene matches. Full variable domain (missing parts from reference TRBV28 and TRBJ1-4): DVKVTQSSRYLVKRTGEKVFLECVQDMDHENMFWYRQDPGLGLRLIYFSYDVKMKEKGDIPEGYSVSREKKERFSLILESASTNQTSMYLCASSRRDRLREKLFFGSGTQLSVL.

The CDR3 loop reads CASSFRGRGTDTQYF. For the CDR3, the DNA is TGTGCCAGCAGTTTCCGGGGTAGAGGTACAGATACGCAGTATTTT. This sequence joins TRBV6-5 and TRBJ2-3, with a tentative D call TRBD2 (5 bases). The length of the CDR3 is 15 residues. Trimming shortened V by 4 bases and J by 3 bases, and 14 bases separated the two germline ends. Looked up from germline, CDR1 is MNHEY and CDR2 is SVGAGI.

The V gene is TRBV5-1, the J gene TRBJ1-6, with 9 bases identical to TRBD1. Germline V gene sequence: CDR1 SGHRS, CDR2 YFSETQ. Losses at the gene ends were 4 bases for V and 10 bases for J; bases not matched to a gene: 3. The CDR3 covers 13 residues. Here the CDR3 reads CASSLGTGSPLHF. As DNA, the CDR3 is TGCGCCAGCAGCCTCGGGACAGGGTCACCCCTCCACTTT.